The 17 T cell receptor beta chains below were found in one sample sequenced in a study of T cells in tumors after PD-1 blockade. The table came from immunoSEQ multiplex PCR; TCRdb's copy has only in-frame clones and leaves some out. The sample lists tens of thousands of clones, 74% occurring once. The starting material was PBMCs, obtained after anti-PD-1 treatment. Receptor source: a human donor with basal cell carcinoma.

This clone occurred a few times. The CDR3 DNA sequence: TGTGCCAGCAGCCAAGGGACCTCTGGAAACACCATATATTTT. Its protein product is CASSQGTSGNTIYF. The chain is built from TRBV16 and TRBJ1-3; a possible D gene is TRBD1 (5 bases). Germline V gene sequence: CDR1 KGHSY, CDR2 FQNENV. V dropped 2 bases and J dropped 0 bases, with 5 bases sitting between them. This CDR3 comprises 14 residues.

The V gene is TRBV15, the J gene TRBJ2-3; D unclear. Germline CDR1 and CDR2: LNHNV and YYDKDF (reference sequence). Trimming took 2 bases from V and 3 from J, leaving 9 bases between them. The CDR3 runs 14 residues. The CDR3 nucleotides read TGTGCCACCAGCAGACTGCCCGAGACAGATACGCAGTATTTT. The encoded protein is CATSRLPETDTQYF.

The chain links TRBV27 to TRBJ1-3; no definite D call. The CDR3 runs 16 residues. V gave up 6 bases and J gave up 0 bases, with 15 bases separating them. CDR1 is MNHEY and CDR2 is SMNVEV in the germline V gene (reference sequence). The CDR3 sequence: CASSSLGKSSGNTIYF. The CDR3 DNA reads as TGTGCCAGCAGCTCTCTGGGGAAAAGCTCTGGAAACACCATATATTTT.

V is TRBV2 and J is TRBJ1-5; D unresolved. This CDR3 has 13 amino acids. Trimming shortened V by 6 bases and J by 9 bases, and 15 bases separated the two germline ends. The germline V gene encodes CDR1 SNHLY and CDR2 FYNNEI. Here the CDR3 DNA reads TGTGCCAGCAGAGCTGACGGGTTGGGGCCCCAGCATTTT. This codes for CASRADGLGPQHF.

This rearrangement joins TRBV3-1 (or the pseudogene TRBV3-2) to TRBJ2-5, with D tentatively TRBD2 (6 bases). The CDR3 covers 15 residues. V lost 2 bases to trimming and J lost 2 bases, with 12 bases between them. From germline, CDR1 is LGHDT and CDR2 YNNKEL (reference sequence). This chain's CDR3 is CASSQKAGEQETQYF. The CDR3 DNA is TGTGCCAGCAGCCAAAAAGCGGGCGAACAAGAGACCCAGTACTTC.

This chain connects TRBV3-1 (or the pseudogene TRBV3-2) to TRBJ2-7; D not resolved. Trimming cost V 5 bases and J 5 bases, with 22 bases left between them. The CDR3 covers 16 residues. CDR1 LGHDT and CDR2 YNNKEL come from the germline V gene (reference sequence). DNA for the CDR3: TGTGCCAGCAGCGATAGGAAAGGGCCTAACTGGGACGAGCAGTACTTC. Translating gives CASSDRKGPNWDEQYF.

This clone showed up just a few times. The gene calls are TRBV27 and TRBJ2-3, with TRBD2 matching over 13 bases. Germline CDR1 is MNHEY and CDR2 is SMNVEV (reference sequence). The CDR3 sequence is 17 residues long. The V gene end was trimmed by 4 bases and the J gene end by 3 bases; junction bases not matched to a gene: 7. The CDR3 spells CASSSLGTSGVTDTQYF. The CDR3 nucleotides are TGTGCCAGCAGTTCACTCGGGACTAGCGGGGTGACAGATACGCAGTATTTT.

The chain employs TRBV15 and TRBJ2-3; D gene unclear. The V end lost 0 bases, the J end lost 1 base, and 8 bases lay between the germline ends. The CDR3 sequence is 15 residues long. Per germline, CDR1 LNHNV and CDR2 YYDKDF (reference sequence). The CDR3 protein is CATSRDFGGTDTQYF. CDR3 DNA sequence: TGTGCCACCAGCAGAGATTTTGGGGGCACAGATACGCAGTATTTT. The full variable domain, in which reference TRBV15 and TRBJ2-3 provide the parts outside the CDR3, is DAMVIQNPRYQVTQFGKPVTLSCSQTLNHNVMYWYQQKSSQAPKLLFHYYDKDFNNEADTPDNFQSRRPNTSFCFLDIRSPGLGDTAMYLCATSRDFGGTDTQYFGPGTRLTVL.

The chain recombines TRBV19 with TRBJ2-3; D could derive from TRBD1 or TRBD2 (5 bases each). Deletions cut 5 bases from V and 2 bases from J, with 11 bases between. Germline-derived CDR1 and CDR2 are LNHDA and SQIVND (reference sequence). The CDR3 contains 14 residues. CDR3 in DNA: TGTGCCAGTAGTGAAAGGGGAGACACAGATACGCAGTATTTT. Its translation is CASSERGDTDTQYF. The variable domain in full, completed from reference TRBV19 and TRBJ2-3, reads DGGITQSPKYLFRKEGQNVTLSCEQNLNHDAMYWYRQDPGQGLRLIYYSQIVNDFQKGDIAEGYSVSREKKESFPLTVTSAQKNPTAFYLCASSERGDTDTQYFGPGTRLTVL.

The V and J genes are TRBV5-6 and TRBJ2-7; no reliable D call. The germline V gene encodes CDR1 SGHDT and CDR2 YYEEEE. V gave up 0 bases and J gave up 5 bases, with 6 bases separating them. This CDR3 has 12 residues. The CDR3 DNA follows: TGTGCCAGCAGCTTGGTGCAAAACGAGCAGTACTTC. It codes for CASSLVQNEQYF.

The chain employs TRBV19 and TRBJ2-5; 10 positions agree with TRBD1. CDR1 is LNHDA and CDR2 is SQIVND in the germline V gene (reference sequence). The CDR3 consists of 17 residues. V shed 6 bases and J 2 bases; nucleotides not matched to a gene: 12. The CDR3 region has the DNA TGTGCCAGTAGCTCATTAGGTGGGACAGGGGTGCAAGAGACCCAGTACTTC. Its translation is CASSSLGGTGVQETQYF. The full variable domain, rest sourced from reference TRBV19 and TRBJ2-5, is DGGITQSPKYLFRKEGQNVTLSCEQNLNHDAMYWYRQDPGQGLRLIYYSQIVNDFQKGDIAEGYSVSREKKESFPLTVTSAQKNPTAFYLCASSSLGGTGVQETQYFGPGTRLLVL.

This chain uses TRBV4-1 with TRBJ2-3, with 11 positions matching TRBD2. V trimming: 5 bases; J trimming: 7 bases; junction bases outside the gene matches: 8. The CDR3 consists of 15 residues. Germline V lookup: CDR1 MGHRA, CDR2 YSYEKL. This chain's CDR3 is CASSSRLAGRYTQYF. The CDR3 DNA is TGCGCCAGCAGCTCTAGACTAGCGGGGCGGTATACGCAGTATTTT.

This sequence joins TRBV30 and TRBJ2-5; possibly TRBD1 or TRBD2 for D (6 bases each). Germline lookup yields CDR1 GTSNPN and CDR2 SVGIG (reference sequence). CDR3 length: 15 amino acids. Trimming stripped 0 bases from V and 2 bases from J, with 13 bases between. In DNA, the CDR3 is TGTGCCTGGAGTGTAGGAGGGGGTAGGCAAGAGACCCAGTACTTC. This gives the protein CAWSVGGGRQETQYF.

The V and J genes are TRBV27 and TRBJ1-1, with TRBD1 as a possible D gene (6 bases). Germline CDR1 and CDR2: MNHEY and SMNVEV (reference sequence). V lost 6 bases to trimming and J lost 0 bases, with 8 bases between them. CDR3 length: 13 amino acids. CDR3 in amino acids: CASRTGLNTEAFF. Here the CDR3 DNA reads TGTGCCAGCAGGACAGGATTGAACACTGAAGCTTTCTTT.

V is TRBV4-2 and J is TRBJ2-6; the D gene is possibly TRBD1 (5 bases). From germline, CDR1 is LGHNA and CDR2 YNFKEQ. V was cut by 3 bases and J by 0 bases, with 9 bases left in between. The CDR3 consists of 16 residues. The CDR3 DNA sequence: TGTGCCAGCAGCCAGTGGCAGGGCTCTGGGGCCAACGTCCTGACTTTC. Its translation is CASSQWQGSGANVLTF.

This chain uses TRBV6-6 with TRBJ1-3, with a possible D match to TRBD1 (6 bases). Germline V lookup: CDR1 MNHNY, CDR2 SVGAGI (reference sequence). Trimming removed 6 bases from V and 0 bases from J, with 12 bases in between. The CDR3 loop spans 15 amino acids. CDR3 nucleotide sequence: TGTGCCAGCAGCGCAACAGGGTACTCTGGAAACACCATATATTTT. It codes for CASSATGYSGNTIYF.

This chain links TRBV3-1 (or the pseudogene TRBV3-2) with TRBJ1-6, with D unresolved. V dropped 2 bases and J dropped 8 bases, with 4 bases sitting between them. The CDR3 totals 12 residues. Germline V gene data show CDR1 as LGHDT and CDR2 as YNNKEL (reference sequence). In DNA form, the CDR3 reads TGTGCCAGCAGCCAAAGGGATTCACCCCTCCACTTT. It encodes CASSQRDSPLHF.